The 2 T cell receptor beta chains below were found in one sample sequenced in a study of blood T cell repertoires in COVID-19. Profiled with immunoSEQ multiplex PCR; TCRdb holds only in-frame clones, not every one. Here the sample spans over 75,000 clones, 88% being singletons. Sequenced input: peripheral blood. The receptors originated from a man aged 50-59 years with COVID-19, enrolled during active disease.

The chain couples TRBV5-5 to TRBJ2-2; 8 bases align to TRBD1. Per germline, CDR1 SGHKS and CDR2 YYEKEE (reference sequence). Trimming took 4 bases from V and 3 from J; bases not matched to a gene: 5. The CDR3 consists of 15 residues. CDR3 sequence reads: CASSPRGRDTGELFF. The CDR3 DNA follows: TGTGCCAGCAGCCCCAGGGGGCGCGACACCGGGGAGCTGTTTTTT.

The chain links TRBV3-1 (or the pseudogene TRBV3-2) to TRBJ1-2, with 8 bases that match TRBD1. Trimming took 4 bases from V and 8 from J; bases not matched to a gene: 6. Germline assignment: CDR1 LGHDT and CDR2 YNNKEL (reference sequence). The CDR3 covers 13 residues. CDR3 amino acids: CASSLDRAQGYTF. In DNA form, the CDR3 reads TGTGCCAGCAGCCTGGACAGGGCCCAAGGCTACACCTTC.